This T cell receptor beta chain was recorded in a study of blood T cell repertoires in COVID-19. The wider study: Some COVID-19 samples were acute and others convalescent; all came from the United States, Italy and Spain.

Source study methods: Nucleated cell counts were estimated from reference gene primer amplification. TCRdb keeps only in-frame clones here, not all; method: immunoSEQ multiplex PCR. V, J and clone size derive from that table, while D and trimming were established from the DNA sequence. The table has about 260,000 clones, about 87% seen once. CDR1 is ENHRY, CDR2 SYGVKD, per germline. The CDR3 covers 13 residues. V shed 10 bases and J 13 bases; nucleotides not matched to a gene: 14. The clonotype was recovered from a woman between 25 and 40 years old with acute COVID-19. The chain recombines TRBV10-3 with TRBJ2-7, with 12 bases fitting TRBD2. The sequenced sample was PBMCs or T cells enriched from blood (not recorded which). This CDR3 reads CATATSGSLLKYF. The CDR3 region has the DNA TGTGCCACCGCGACTAGCGGGAGCCTATTAAAATACTTC.